The TCR beta chain described here comes from a study of blood T cell repertoires in COVID-19. TCRdb keeps only in-frame clones here, not all; method: immunoSEQ multiplex PCR. This table holds some 35,000 clones, about 90% found once. Sequenced material: peripheral blood. This clonotype was obtained from a man aged 60 to 75 with active COVID-19.

DNA of the CDR3: TGTGCCAGCAGCGTACAGGGGATCTATGGCTACACCTTC. It codes for CASSVQGIYGYTF. V is TRBV9 and J is TRBJ1-2; D is possibly TRBD1 (6 bases). V lost 1 base and J lost 4, with 8 bases in between. The CDR3 is 13 amino acids. In germline, CDR1 is SGDLS, CDR2 YYNGEE.